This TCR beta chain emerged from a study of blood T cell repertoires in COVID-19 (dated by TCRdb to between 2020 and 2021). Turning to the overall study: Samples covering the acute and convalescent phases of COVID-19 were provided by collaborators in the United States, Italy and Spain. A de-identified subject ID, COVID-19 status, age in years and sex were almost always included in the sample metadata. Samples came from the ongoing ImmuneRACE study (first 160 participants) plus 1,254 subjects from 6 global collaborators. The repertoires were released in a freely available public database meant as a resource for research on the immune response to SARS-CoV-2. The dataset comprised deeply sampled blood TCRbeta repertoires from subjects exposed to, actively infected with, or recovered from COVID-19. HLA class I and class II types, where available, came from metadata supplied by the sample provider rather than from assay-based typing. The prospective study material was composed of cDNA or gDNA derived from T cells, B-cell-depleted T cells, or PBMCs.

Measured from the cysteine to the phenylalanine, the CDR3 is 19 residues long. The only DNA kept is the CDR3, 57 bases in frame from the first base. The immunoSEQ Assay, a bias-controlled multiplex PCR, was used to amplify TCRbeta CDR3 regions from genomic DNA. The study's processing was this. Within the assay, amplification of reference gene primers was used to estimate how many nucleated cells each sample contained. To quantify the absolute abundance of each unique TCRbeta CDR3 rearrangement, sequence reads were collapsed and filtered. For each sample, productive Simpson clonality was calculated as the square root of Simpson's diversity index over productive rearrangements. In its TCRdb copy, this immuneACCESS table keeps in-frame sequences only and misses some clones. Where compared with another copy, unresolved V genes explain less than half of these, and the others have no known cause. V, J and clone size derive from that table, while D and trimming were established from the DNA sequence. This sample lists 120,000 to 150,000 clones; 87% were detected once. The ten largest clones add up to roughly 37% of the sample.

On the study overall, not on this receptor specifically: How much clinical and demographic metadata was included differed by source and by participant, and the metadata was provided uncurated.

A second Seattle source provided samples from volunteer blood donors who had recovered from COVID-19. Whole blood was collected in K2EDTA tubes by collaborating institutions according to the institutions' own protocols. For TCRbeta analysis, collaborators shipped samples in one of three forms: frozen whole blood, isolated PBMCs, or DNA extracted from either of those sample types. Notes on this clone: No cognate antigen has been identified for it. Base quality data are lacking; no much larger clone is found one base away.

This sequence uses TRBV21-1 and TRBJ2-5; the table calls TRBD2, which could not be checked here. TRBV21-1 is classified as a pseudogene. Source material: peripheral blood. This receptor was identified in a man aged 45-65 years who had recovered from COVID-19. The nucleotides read TGTGCCAGCAGCCAAAGGGTCCCGGGACTAGCGGGAGTCGTAGAGACCCAGTACTTC. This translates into CASSQRVPGLAGVVETQYF.